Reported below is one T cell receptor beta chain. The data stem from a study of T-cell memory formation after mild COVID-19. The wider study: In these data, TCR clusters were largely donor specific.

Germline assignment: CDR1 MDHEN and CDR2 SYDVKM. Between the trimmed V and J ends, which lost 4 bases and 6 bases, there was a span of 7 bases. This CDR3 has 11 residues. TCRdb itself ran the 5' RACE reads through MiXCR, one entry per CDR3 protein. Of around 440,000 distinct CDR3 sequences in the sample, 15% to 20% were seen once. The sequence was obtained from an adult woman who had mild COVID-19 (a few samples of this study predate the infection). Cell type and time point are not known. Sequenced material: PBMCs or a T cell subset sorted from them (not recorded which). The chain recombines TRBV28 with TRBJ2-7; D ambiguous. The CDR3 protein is CASSWAAEQYF. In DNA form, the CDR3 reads TGTGCCAGCAGTTGGGCAGCCGAGCAGTACTTC. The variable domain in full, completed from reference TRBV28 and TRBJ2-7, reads DVKVTQSSRYLVKRTGEKVFLECVQDMDHENMFWYRQDPGLGLRLIYFSYDVKMKEKGDIPEGYSVSREKKERFSLILESASTNQTSMYLCASSWAAEQYFGPGTRLTVT.